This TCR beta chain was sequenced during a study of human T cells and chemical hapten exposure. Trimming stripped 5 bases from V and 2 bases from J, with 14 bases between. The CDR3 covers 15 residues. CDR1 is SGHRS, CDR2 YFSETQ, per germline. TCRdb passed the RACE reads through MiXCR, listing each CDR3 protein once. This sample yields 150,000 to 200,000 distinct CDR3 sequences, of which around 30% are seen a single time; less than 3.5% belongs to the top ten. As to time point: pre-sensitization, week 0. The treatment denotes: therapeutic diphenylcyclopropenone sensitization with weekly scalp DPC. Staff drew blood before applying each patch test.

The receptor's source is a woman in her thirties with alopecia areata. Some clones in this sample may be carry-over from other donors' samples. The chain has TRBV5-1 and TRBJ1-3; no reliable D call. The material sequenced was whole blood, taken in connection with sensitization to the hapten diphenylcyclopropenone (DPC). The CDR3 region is CASRSGLVAGNTIYF. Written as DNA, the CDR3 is TGCGCCAGCAGGTCTGGACTTGTGGCTGGAAACACCATATATTTT.